The 32 T cell receptor beta chains below all came from one sample that was sequenced in a study of T cell responses to AZD1222 COVID-19 vaccine (dated by TCRdb to the early 2020s). This specimen's time point label, per the study, means: about 28 days (+/-7) after the second vaccine dose. Libraries were made using the immunoSEQ multiplex PCR assay. TCRdb re-hosts the immuneACCESS table, in-frame sequences only. Its copies lack some clones; in the studies checked, an unresolved V gene accounts for under half of them, and the cause for the rest is not known. The sample table contains some 83,000 clones; only one count was recorded for 89% of them. Around 5.5% of the sample is taken by the ten largest. The sequencing used peripheral blood, collected 28 days after the second AZD1222 dose. The receptors come from an adult who received the AZD1222 COVID-19 vaccine.

The rearrangement links TRBV6-4 to TRBJ1-1, with D perhaps matching TRBD1 (5 bases). Trimming removed 5 bases from V and 4 bases from J, with 14 bases in between. CDR1 is MRHNA and CDR2 is SNTAGT in the germline V gene. The CDR3 is made up of 14 amino acids. This chain's CDR3 is CASSNLPTVTEAFF. The CDR3 DNA sequence: TGTGCCAGCAGTAACCTCCCGACAGTCACTGAAGCTTTCTTT.

The chain is built from TRBV6-4 and TRBJ2-7; D remains unclear. CDR3 size: 16 residues. CDR1 MRHNA and CDR2 SNTAGT come from the germline V gene. The V end lost 8 bases, the J end lost 0 bases, and 20 bases lay between the germline ends. The DNA of the CDR3 is TGTGCCAGCCCTAGTAGGGCTATCTCCCCCTCCTACGAGCAGTACTTC. The encoded protein is CASPSRAISPSYEQYF.

The V call is TRBV10-1, the J call TRBJ2-7, with 8 nucleotides matching TRBD1. The CDR3 is 12 amino acids. The germline V gene encodes CDR1 WNHNN and CDR2 SYGVQD (reference sequence). After removal of 9 bases from V and 6 bases from J, the junction contained 7 bases not matched to a gene. CDR3 loop: CASHRGMVEQYF. Written as DNA, the CDR3 is TGCGCCAGTCACAGGGGGATGGTCGAGCAGTACTTC.

The chain employs TRBV6-1 and TRBJ1-2, with 10 bases identical to TRBD1. The ends lost 7 bases at V and 6 bases at J; junction bases unmatched: 5. Germline values: CDR1 MNHNS, CDR2 SASEGT. CDR3 size: 13 residues. The CDR3 region has the DNA TGTGCCAGCACCTACGGGACAGGGGATGGCTACACCTTC. This gives the protein CASTYGTGDGYTF.

J is TRBJ2-2 and V is TRBV6-2 or TRBV6-3; no clear D gene. Trimming took 2 bases from V and 1 from J, leaving 5 bases between them. The CDR3 has 14 residues. Germline V lookup: CDR1 MNHEY, CDR2 SVGEGT. The DNA for the CDR3 is TGTGCCAGCAGTTACAGATTGAACACCGGGGAGCTGTTTTTT. Residues: CASSYRLNTGELFF.

This chain uses TRBV20-1 with TRBJ2-7, with 12 bases that match TRBD1. This CDR3 comprises 16 residues. Germline-derived CDR1 and CDR2 are DFQATT and SNEGSKA (reference sequence). V was pared by 3 bases and J by 5 bases, with 11 bases of the junction left unmatched. The CDR3 reads CSASIVLGQGANEQYF. Written as DNA, the CDR3 is TGCAGTGCTAGTATCGTACTGGGACAGGGGGCGAACGAGCAGTACTTC.

This clone was seen once. The chain is built from TRBV18 and TRBJ1-6; TRBD1 agrees at 11 bases. Germline V lookup: CDR1 KGHSH, CDR2 LQKENI. This CDR3 spans 19 amino acids. The junction had 8 bases not matched to a gene; V was cut back by 1 base and J by 3 bases. The CDR3 coding sequence is TGTGCCAGCTCACCACGGGACAGGGGGAAAGCTGGCTATAATTCACCCCTCCACTTT. Translated: CASSPRDRGKAGYNSPLHF. The variable domain in full, completed from reference TRBV18 and TRBJ1-6, reads NAGVMQNPRHLVRRRGQEARLRCSPMKGHSHVYWYRQLPEEGLKFMVYLQKENIIDESGMPKERFSAEFPKEGPSILRIQQVVRGDSAAYFCASSPRDRGKAGYNSPLHFGNGTRLTVT.

The chain recombines TRBV2 with TRBJ1-4, with unresolved D. This CDR3 has 12 residues. Germline assignment: CDR1 SNHLY and CDR2 FYNNEI. Trimming took off 6 bases at V and 6 bases at J, with 8 bases between the two ends. Written as DNA, the CDR3 is TGTGCCAGCAGAATCATCCATGAAAAACTGTTTTTT. Protein sequence: CASRIIHEKLFF.

V usage is TRBV15 and J usage is TRBJ2-7; tentatively, D is TRBD2 (6 bases). The germline V gene has CDR1 LNHNV and CDR2 YYDKDF (reference sequence). V lost 1 base to trimming and J lost 1 base, with 8 bases between them. The CDR3 has 14 residues. CDR3 DNA sequence: TGTGCCACCAGCAGAGGGGGGGATTCCTACGAGCAGTACTTC. Amino acids: CATSRGGDSYEQYF.

The rearrangement links TRBV6-2 or TRBV6-3 to TRBJ2-3, with 9 positions matching TRBD2. Germline V lookup: CDR1 MNHEY, CDR2 SVGEGT. The CDR3 is 15 amino acids. After removal of 2 bases from V and 5 bases from J, the junction contained 5 bases not matched to a gene. The CDR3 loop reads CASSYGGGAGDTQYF. In nucleotides, the CDR3 is TGTGCCAGCAGTTACGGCGGGGGGGCGGGAGATACGCAGTATTTT.

J is TRBJ2-7 and V is TRBV5-1; 8 positions agree with TRBD2. This CDR3 contains 13 residues. V gave up 1 base and J gave up 7 bases; unmatched junction bases: 4. Germline V lookup: CDR1 SGHRS, CDR2 YFSETQ. The CDR3 DNA reads as TGCGCCAGCAGCTTGCTCGGCGGGGGGGAGCAGTACTTC. It codes for CASSLLGGGEQYF.

The rearrangement links TRBV3-1 (or the pseudogene TRBV3-2) to TRBJ1-2, with D uncertain. CDR3 length: 12 amino acids. Trimming pared 6 bases from V and 8 bases from J, leaving 13 bases between. CDR1 and CDR2 (germline): LGHDT, YNNKEL (reference sequence). The CDR3 DNA follows: TGTGCCAGCAGTTATGGACCCTCCGGCTACACCTTC. Translated: CASSYGPSGYTF.

The chain couples TRBV28 to TRBJ1-3, with D unclear. The CDR3 extends over 12 amino acids. V lost 5 bases, J lost 4 bases, and 6 bases lay in between. Per the germline V gene, CDR1 is MDHEN and CDR2 is SYDVKM. The CDR3 spells CASSVLGNTIYF. CDR3 sequence (DNA): TGTGCCAGCAGTGTACTAGGAAACACCATATATTTT.

This chain uses TRBV2 with TRBJ1-5; the D is unclear. This CDR3 contains 13 residues. Germline V gene data show CDR1 as SNHLY and CDR2 as FYNNEI. V was cut by 6 bases and J by 1 base, with 7 bases left in between. The CDR3 protein is CASSADSNQPQHF. CDR3 bases: TGTGCCAGCAGCGCGGACAGCAATCAGCCCCAGCATTTT.

This chain connects TRBV4-1 to TRBJ2-4; TRBD1 might be the D (6 bases). The V and J ends lost 1 base and 5 bases respectively, with 6 bases between them. Germline values: CDR1 MGHRA, CDR2 YSYEKL. The CDR3 is made up of 13 amino acids. The CDR3 reads CASSQGQENIQYF. CDR3 DNA: TGCGCCAGCAGCCAAGGACAGGAAAACATTCAGTACTTC.

This clone was seen a handful of times. The chain joins TRBV19 to TRBJ1-2; TRBD1 is a possible D gene (5 bases). With 4 bases removed from V and 5 bases from J, the gap between germline ends came to 5 bases. CDR1 and CDR2 (germline): LNHDA, SQIVND (reference sequence). This CDR3 region has 11 residues. In DNA form, the CDR3 reads TGTGCCAGTAGTACAGGGTATGGCTACACCTTC. Amino acid sequence: CASSTGYGYTF.

The chain employs TRBV6-2 or TRBV6-3 and TRBJ1-5; possibly TRBD1 for D (5 bases). The CDR3 covers 14 residues. The V gene lost 0 bases and the J gene lost 7 bases, with 10 bases spanning the gap. Germline V gene sequence: CDR1 MNHEY, CDR2 SVGEGT. CDR3 loop: CASSYSWEGQPQHF. The CDR3 DNA sequence: TGTGCCAGCAGTTACTCATGGGAGGGGCAGCCCCAGCATTTT.

The V call is TRBV28, the J call TRBJ1-2; D unresolved. V dropped 5 bases and J dropped 0 bases, with 10 bases sitting between them. The CDR3 runs 14 residues. CDR1 is MDHEN, CDR2 SYDVKM, per germline. The CDR3 bases are TGTGCCAGCAGTGGAACCGTGGCTAACTATGGCTACACCTTC. Amino acids: CASSGTVANYGYTF.

The rearrangement links TRBV4-1 to TRBJ2-7; possibly TRBD2 for D (6 bases). The CDR3 contains 15 residues. V was shortened by 5 bases and J by 0 bases, with 14 bases between the two germline ends. Germline V gives CDR1 MGHRA, CDR2 YSYEKL. The DNA of the CDR3 is TGCGCCAGCAGCTCAATCGGGGGAAGCTCCTACGAGCAGTACTTC. Encoded protein: CASSSIGGSSYEQYF.

The gene calls are TRBV7-9 and TRBJ1-3; 7 nucleotides align to TRBD1. The CDR3 extends over 16 amino acids. CDR1 and CDR2 from the germline V gene are SEHNR and FQNEAQ (reference sequence). Germline trimming cut 5 bases from V and 0 bases from J; bases unmatched to any gene: 7. CDR3: CASSANRGPSGNTIYF. The CDR3 bases are TGTGCCAGCAGCGCCAACAGGGGCCCCTCTGGAAACACCATATATTTT. Looking up the rest from reference TRBV7-9 and TRBJ1-3 gives the full variable domain: DTGVSQNPRHKITKRGQNVTFRCDPISEHNRLYWYRQTLGQGPEFLTYFQNEAQLEKSRLLSDRFSAERPKGSFSTLEIQRTEQGDSAMYLCASSANRGPSGNTIYFGEGSWLTVV.

J is TRBJ1-2 and V is TRBV19; D is possibly TRBD1 (5 bases). Germline CDR1 LNHDA, CDR2 SQIVND (reference sequence). V was cut by 3 bases and J by 3 bases, with 14 bases left in between. The CDR3 spans 15 residues. DNA of the CDR3: TGTGCCAGTAGTATCTCGGGCAGGGAATACTATGGCTACACCTTC. Protein: CASSISGREYYGYTF.

This chain connects TRBV5-1 to TRBJ1-2, with no clear D. The V gene's germline CDR1 is SGHRS and CDR2 YFSETQ. Trimming stripped 3 bases from V and 8 bases from J, with 20 bases between. The CDR3 extends over 15 amino acids. The CDR3 is CASSSEEPPRMGYTF. The CDR3 bases are TGCGCCAGCAGCTCCGAGGAACCACCTAGAATGGGCTACACCTTC.

The V call is TRBV4-3, the J call TRBJ1-6; D gene uncertain. Germline V CDR1 and CDR2: LGHNA, YSLEER. The V end lost 0 bases, the J end lost 15 bases, and 15 bases lay between the germline ends. The length of the CDR3 is 14 residues. The CDR3 region is CASSQDVSQKNLHF. The CDR3 nucleotides are TGCGCCAGCAGCCAAGATGTCTCCCAGAAGAACCTCCACTTT.

The V and J genes are TRBV15 and TRBJ1-1; D unresolved. Looked up from germline, CDR1 is LNHNV and CDR2 is YYDKDF (reference sequence). The V gene lost 0 bases and the J gene lost 1 base, with 9 bases spanning the gap. CDR3 length: 15 residues. The CDR3 sequence is CATSRDIQPNTEAFF. The CDR3 nucleotides are TGTGCCACCAGCAGAGATATACAGCCGAACACTGAAGCTTTCTTT.

The rearrangement joins TRBV6-5 to TRBJ1-1; TRBD1 matches 8 bases. V gave up 4 bases and J gave up 6 bases; unmatched junction bases: 7. Germline V CDR1 and CDR2: MNHEY, SVGAGI. The CDR3 is 14 residues long. In nucleotides, the CDR3 is TGTGCCAGCAGTTTCGGACAGGGAAGTGCTGAAGCTTTCTTT. As protein: CASSFGQGSAEAFF.

This clone was seen only once. CDR3 in DNA: TGTGCCAGCAGCTTTTCAGGGGGCGATTCACCCCTCCACTTT. Amino acid sequence: CASSFSGGDSPLHF. The chain couples TRBV7-3 to TRBJ1-6; 8 nucleotides align to TRBD1. Germline CDR1 and CDR2: SGHTA and FQGTGA. V dropped 3 bases and J dropped 8; count of bases not matched to a gene: 3. The CDR3 consists of 14 residues. Full variable domain (rest looked up from reference TRBV7-3 and TRBJ1-6): GAGVSQTPSNKVTEKGKYVELRCDPISGHTALYWYRQSLGQGPEFLIYFQGTGAADDSGLPNDRFFAVRPEGSVSTLKIQRTERGDSAVYLCASSFSGGDSPLHFGNGTRLTVT.

CDR3 sequence: CASSSTYEQYF. For the CDR3, the DNA is TGTGCCAGCAGCTCTACCTACGAGCAGTACTTC. This chain connects TRBV5-6 to TRBJ2-7; D gene ambiguous. The V and J ends lost 3 bases and 2 bases respectively, with 3 bases between them. This CDR3 region has 11 residues. Germline V lookup: CDR1 SGHDT, CDR2 YYEEEE.

The chain couples TRBV7-2 to TRBJ1-5, with 7 bases aligning to TRBD1. Germline V gene sequence: CDR1 SGHTA, CDR2 FQGNSA. The J segment lost 7 bases and the V segment lost 5 bases, leaving 8 bases of the junction unmatched. CDR3 size: 14 residues. In nucleotides, the CDR3 is TGTGCCAGCAGCCCGCGATCCAGGGGGCAGCCCCAGCATTTT. It specifies CASSPRSRGQPQHF. The complete variable domain, with remaining parts taken from reference TRBV7-2 and TRBJ1-5, reads GAGVSQSPSNKVTEKGKDVELRCDPISGHTALYWYRQSLGQGLEFLIYFQGNSAPDKSGLPSDRFSAERTGGSVSTLTIQRTQQEDSAVYLCASSPRSRGQPQHFGDGTRLSIL.

J is TRBJ1-3 and V is TRBV7-2, with D perhaps matching TRBD1 (5 bases). The CDR3 length is 17 residues. Germline V gene lookup returns CDR1 SGHTA and CDR2 FQGNSA. The ends were cut back, 5 bases at V and 0 bases at J, with 17 bases in the middle. This CDR3 is CASSPGWASYSGNTIYF. Here the CDR3 DNA reads TGTGCCAGCAGCCCAGGGTGGGCTTCTTACTCTGGAAACACCATATATTTT. The complete variable domain, with remaining parts taken from reference TRBV7-2 and TRBJ1-3, reads GAGVSQSPSNKVTEKGKDVELRCDPISGHTALYWYRQSLGQGLEFLIYFQGNSAPDKSGLPSDRFSAERTGGSVSTLTIQRTQQEDSAVYLCASSPGWASYSGNTIYFGEGSWLTVV.

The genes are TRBV5-1 and TRBJ1-3, with TRBD1 matching 9 bases. Germline V gene lookup returns CDR1 SGHRS and CDR2 YFSETQ. The CDR3 has 15 residues. The junction had 0 bases not matched to a gene; V was cut back by 0 bases and J by 2 bases. The CDR3 here is CASSLGTGAGNTIYF. The CDR3 DNA follows: TGCGCCAGCAGCTTGGGGACAGGGGCTGGAAACACCATATATTTT.

The rearrangement links TRBV6-5 to TRBJ2-1, with D possibly being TRBD1 or TRBD2 (5 bases each). Trimming took off 6 bases at V and 5 bases at J, with 17 bases between the two ends. The CDR3 is 15 residues long. The germline V gene encodes CDR1 MNHEY and CDR2 SVGAGI. The CDR3 spells CASSRPGRVNNEQFF. The DNA for the CDR3 is TGTGCCAGCAGCCGTCCGGGACGGGTAAACAATGAGCAGTTCTTC.

The V and J genes are TRBV7-3 and TRBJ1-1, with unresolved D. Germline CDR1 and CDR2: SGHTA and FQGTGA. CDR3 size: 15 residues. V was cut by 1 base and J by 5 bases, with 14 bases left in between. CDR3 region: CASSLIAGFATEAFF. Written as DNA, the CDR3 is TGTGCCAGCAGCTTAATCGCTGGGTTCGCTACTGAAGCTTTCTTT.